This T cell receptor beta chain originates from a study of T-cell reconstitution after alpha-beta-depleted transplantation in children. It was with unique molecular identifiers that the TCRbeta library was prepared. TCRdb ran MiXCR on the PCR reads and lists one entry per CDR3 protein. This table holds a few hundred thousand distinct CDR3 sequences, roughly 10% found once. Trimming took 6 bases from V and 1 from J; bases not matched to a gene: 11. The CDR3 is 15 residues long. The germline V gene has CDR1 DFQATT and CDR2 SNEGSKA (reference sequence). Here the sequenced sample was PBMCs from the stem cell graft donor, taken from the stem cell graft. The sequence derives from a human donor who donated a stem cell graft to a child with acute lymphoblastic leukemia. The chain joins TRBV20-1 to TRBJ1-1; the match to TRBD1 covers 7 bases. The CDR3 loop reads CSAWSRRTGNTEAFF. The CDR3 coding sequence is TGCAGTGCATGGAGCCGCAGGACAGGGAACACTGAAGCTTTCTTT.